The 10 T cell receptor beta chains below were found in one sample sequenced in a study of immune characterization of retroperitoneal liposarcoma. TCRdb re-called the PCR reads through MiXCR, storing one row per CDR3 protein. Seen here are 9,000 to 13,000 distinct CDR3 sequences, 27% observed once, and the top ten hold around 7.7%. What was sequenced was tumor tissue. These receptors came from a male donor with retroperitoneal liposarcoma.

This clonotype was seen a few times. The chain carries TRBV6-1 and TRBJ2-1; a possible D gene is TRBD2 (5 bases). The DNA matches TRBJ2-7 better at its end, which makes the J call doubtful. The CDR3 contains 16 residues. Germline values: CDR1 MNHNS, CDR2 SASEGT. Here the CDR3 DNA reads TGTGCCAGCAGCTCCCTCGGGATAGAGACCTACAATGAGCAGTACTTC. This codes for CASSSLGIETYNEQYF.

The V gene is TRBV24-1, the J gene TRBJ2-1; 12 bases line up with TRBD2. The J call is uncertain, as TRBJ2-7 better fits the DNA end. CDR3 size: 17 residues. Germline CDR1 is KGHDR and CDR2 is SFDVKD. The CDR3 nucleotides read TGTGCCACCAGTGATCCCCCTAGCGGGAGGGGGTACAATGAGCAGTACTTC. Residues: CATSDPPSGRGYNEQYF.

This clonotype was seen more than once but under ten times. The chain couples TRBV11-1 to TRBJ2-1; 7 bases are shared with TRBD1. The end of the DNA is better explained by TRBJ2-7, so the J call may be wrong. The CDR3 extends over 13 amino acids. Germline V gives CDR1 SGHAT, CDR2 FQDESV (reference sequence). CDR3 coding DNA: TGTGCCAGCAGCTCGGGACAGCTGAATGAGCAGTACTTC. Protein sequence: CASSSGQLNEQYF.

This chain's CDR3 is CASSFLAGGGGEQFF. CDR3 nucleotides: TGTGCCAGCAGCTTCTTAGCGGGAGGGGGCGGCGAGCAGTTCTTC. The V gene is TRBV7-4, the J gene TRBJ2-1; 11 positions match TRBD2. The CDR3 is 15 amino acids. CDR1 and CDR2 (germline): SGHVT, SQSDAQ. After removal of 3 bases from V and 10 bases from J, the junction contained 8 bases not matched to a gene.

This clonotype was seen only a few times. This rearrangement joins TRBV7-2 to TRBJ1-5; tentative D call: TRBD1 (5 bases). Deletions cut 5 bases from V and 7 bases from J, with 9 bases between. Germline V gene data show CDR1 as SGHTA and CDR2 as FQGNSA. The CDR3 totals 12 residues. CDR3 loop: CASSPGGQPQHF. CDR3 DNA sequence: TGTGCCAGCAGCCCGGGGGGGCAGCCCCAGCATTTT.

The chain has TRBV7-8 and TRBJ1-4; D is possibly TRBD1 (6 bases). Germline V gene lookup returns CDR1 SGHVS and CDR2 FQNEAQ. The V end was cut by 5 bases, the J end by 1 base, with 14 bases between. CDR3 length: 16 residues. CDR3 loop: CASSPNLRGTNEKLFF. DNA of the CDR3: TGTGCCAGCAGCCCCAACCTCAGGGGAACTAATGAAAAACTGTTTTTT. Full variable domain (remainder filled in from reference TRBV7-8 and TRBJ1-4): GAGVSQSPRYKVAKRGQDVALRCDPISGHVSLFWYQQALGQGPEFLTYFQNEAQLDKSGLPSDRFFAERPEGSVSTLKIQRTQQEDSAVYLCASSPNLRGTNEKLFFGSGTQLSVL.

In this sample, this clonotype turned up many times. The chain couples TRBV7-8 to TRBJ2-1; 7 bases align to TRBD1. The V gene end was trimmed by 5 bases and the J gene end by 13 bases; junction bases not matched to a gene: 17. The CDR3 runs to 15 residues. Per the germline V gene, CDR1 is SGHVS and CDR2 is FQNEAQ. The CDR3 DNA sequence: TGTGCCAGCAGCCAAATCGGGACAGCGCAAGAGACCCAGTTCTTC. Its protein product is CASSQIGTAQETQFF.

This clonotype was recorded many times. The chain links TRBV6-1 to TRBJ2-3; perhaps TRBD2 as D (6 bases). V was trimmed by 6 bases and J by 5 bases, leaving 18 bases between them. CDR1 and CDR2 from the germline V gene are MNHNS and SASEGT. CDR3 length: 15 residues. CDR3 sequence (DNA): TGTGCCAGCAGCCCGAGGGTGTTAGCGGTAGATACGCAGTATTTT. It codes for CASSPRVLAVDTQYF.

This clonotype was seen repeatedly, ten times or more. The chain combines TRBV7-6 with TRBJ1-2; D unclear. Trimming cost V 7 bases and J 4 bases, with 13 bases left between them. The CDR3 length is 13 residues. The germline gives CDR1 SGHVS, CDR2 FNYEAQ. This CDR3 reads CASTPTPFYGYTF. Here the CDR3 DNA reads TGTGCCAGCACTCCAACCCCTTTCTATGGCTACACCTTC.

The V and J genes are TRBV5-1 and TRBJ1-2; D might be TRBD1 (5 bases). Trimming shortened V by 2 bases and J by 2 bases, and 10 bases separated the two germline ends. CDR3 length: 14 amino acids. CDR1 and CDR2 (germline): SGHRS, YFSETQ. The chain's CDR3 is CASSLQGANYGYTF. CDR3 nucleotide sequence: TGCGCCAGCAGCTTACAAGGGGCGAACTATGGCTACACCTTC.